The source of this T cell receptor (beta chain) is a study of spatial heterogeneity in lung cancer. The CDR3 runs to 13 residues. Germline V gives CDR1 LGHNA, CDR2 YNFKEQ. V lost 4 bases, J lost 6 bases, and 9 bases lay in between. Individually, TCR cDNA molecules were each labelled with a unique molecular identifier. TCRdb re-analysed the 5' RACE reads in MiXCR, keeping a single row per CDR3 protein. The table shows around 9,700 distinct CDR3 sequences, with approximately 25% occurring only once. Noted time point: sample taken at primary tumor resection. TCRs were sequenced from unsorted whole RNA of tumor, nontumor lung or PBMC. Samples were obtained from around 72 donors, all untreated early-stage non-small cell lung cancer patients. General study results and limits: Resection blood, more than follow-up blood, showed ubiquitous expanded tumor TCRs.

This clonotype is judged medium-sized (0.01 to 0.1%). Its cognate antigen is unknown. The TCR originated in a female donor with early-stage non-small cell lung cancer. This chain links TRBV4-2 with TRBJ2-2; the D is unclear. The input for sequencing was PBMCs, taken at surgery. The CDR3 reads CASSPMRAGELFF. The CDR3 bases are TGTGCCAGCAGCCCTATGCGCGCCGGGGAGCTGTTTTTT.